The rows below give T cell receptor beta chains drawn from one sample of a study of cytomegalovirus exposure and HLA in healthy donors. Sequencing was performed with immunoSEQ multiplex PCR; in TCRdb, only in-frame clones are kept and a portion is missing. This table has some 170,000 clones, about four fifths appearing once. Source material: PBMCs. The receptors stem from a female donor in good health and CMV-seronegative. CDR3s include the opening cysteine and the closing phenylalanine or tryptophan. A D gene is named only where the DNA matches it firmly. The size entry is marked missing in some rows and otherwise reads once, few, many or a size class.

cdr3_aa	cdr3_nt	v_call	j_call	d_call	clone_size
CASSGTSGSGELFF	TGTGCCAGCAGTGGGACTAGCGGATCCGGGGAGCTGTTTTTT	TRBV6-1	TRBJ2-2	TRBD2	NA
CASSFSVRNRPQYF	TGTGCCAGCAGTTTTAGCGTGAGGAACCGCCCTCAGTACTTC	TRBV28	TRBJ2-7	NA	NA
CASTALGTVPTNEKLFF	TGTGCCAGCACCGCCTTGGGGACAGTTCCAACTAATGAAAAACTGTTTTTT	TRBV28	TRBJ1-4	TRBD1	NA
CASSMADTLIYEQYF	TGTGCCAGTAGTATGGCGGACACTTTAATCTACGAGCAGTACTTC	TRBV19	TRBJ2-7	NA	NA
CASRHPQGQGNSPLHF	TGTGCCAGCAGGCACCCCCAGGGACAGGGGAATTCACCCCTCCACTTT	TRBV2	TRBJ1-6	TRBD1	NA
CASSEAPTSGGGLYEQYF	TGTGCCAGCAGTGAAGCCCCCACTAGCGGGGGGGGCCTCTACGAGCAGTACTTC	TRBV2	TRBJ2-7	TRBD2	NA
CASSAGQGFHGELFF	TGTGCCAGCAGTGCGGGACAGGGGTTCCACGGGGAGCTGTTTTTT	TRBV6-4	TRBJ2-2	TRBD1	NA
CASSLAKGASAQYF	TGCGCCAGCAGCTTGGCCAAAGGGGCTAGCGCGCAGTATTTT	TRBV5-1	TRBJ2-3	NA	once
CASRGYSNTGELFF	TGTGCCAGTCGGGGTTACTCGAACACCGGGGAGCTGTTTTTT	TRBV9	TRBJ2-2	NA	NA
CATSRDPGDETQYF	TGTGCCACCAGCAGAGATCCGGGGGACGAGACCCAGTACTTC	TRBV15	TRBJ2-5	NA	NA
CASSVGVGVYNEQFF	TGTGCCAGCAGCGTAGGGGTCGGGGTCTACAATGAGCAGTTCTTC	TRBV9	TRBJ2-1	NA	once
CASSYSTGQNTEAFF	TGTGCCAGCAGTTACTCCACGGGACAGAACACTGAAGCTTTCTTT	TRBV6-5	TRBJ1-1	NA	NA
CASRAAGLSGNTIYF	TGCGCCAGCAGGGCGGCAGGGCTCTCTGGAAACACCATATATTTT	TRBV5-1	TRBJ1-3	NA	NA
CASSVAATGAYEQYF	TGTGCCAGCAGCGTAGCTGCGACAGGGGCCTACGAGCAGTACTTC	TRBV9	TRBJ2-7	TRBD1	NA
CVWTLEEYYEQYF	TGTGTCTGGACCCTCGAGGAGTACTACGAGCAGTACTTC	TRBV30	TRBJ2-7	NA	NA
CASSQLDPVPETYGYTF	TGCGCCAGCAGCCAACTAGATCCGGTGCCCGAGACCTATGGCTACACCTTC	TRBV4-1	TRBJ1-2	NA	NA
CASCHRSSYNSPLHF	TGTGCCAGTTGCCACCGGAGCTCCTATAATTCACCCCTCCACTTT	TRBV19	TRBJ1-6	NA	NA
CASSDQARSVNEQFF	TGTGCCAGCAGTGATCAGGCGAGATCGGTCAATGAGCAGTTCTTC	TRBV6-1	TRBJ2-1	NA	NA
CATSGTGKGVVSSYNEQFF	TGCGCCACCTCCGGGACAGGGAAGGGGGTCGTAAGCTCCTACAATGAGCAGTTCTTC	TRBV10-2	TRBJ2-1	TRBD1	few
CASSVEGQADNEQFF	TGTGCCAGCAGCGTAGAGGGGCAGGCCGACAATGAGCAGTTCTTC	TRBV9	TRBJ2-1	NA	once
CASSLSGWTSAGANVLTF	TGTGCCAGCAGTTTATCGGGTTGGACTAGCGCTGGGGCCAACGTCCTGACTTTC	TRBV27	TRBJ2-6	TRBD2	NA
CASSSQTGLAGGGDTQYF	TGTGCCAGCAGTTCGCAAACGGGACTAGCGGGGGGTGGAGATACGCAGTATTTT	TRBV27	TRBJ2-3	TRBD2	NA
CASSTGTANSDTQYF	TGTGCCAGCAGTACCGGGACAGCAAACTCAGATACGCAGTATTTT	TRBV6-1	TRBJ2-3	TRBD1	NA
CASSLGGTGGYEQYF	TGTGCCAGCAGCTTAGGAGGGACGGGGGGCTACGAGCAGTACTTC	TRBV7-2	TRBJ2-7	TRBD2	NA
CASSLDPGRTAEAFF	TGTGCCAGCAGCTTGGATCCGGGGAGGACGGCTGAAGCTTTCTTT	TRBV5-4	TRBJ1-1	NA	NA
CASSQDRNRGGHGYTF	TGCGCCAGCAGCCAAGATAGGAACAGGGGAGGTCATGGCTACACCTTC	TRBV4-1	TRBJ1-2	TRBD1	NA
CASRGTSGSRNEQFF	TGTGCTAGCAGGGGGACTAGCGGGAGTCGCAATGAGCAGTTCTTC	TRBV7-7	TRBJ2-1	TRBD2	NA
CASSPSGGAFNEQFF	TGTGCCAGCAGTCCCTCCGGGGGGGCTTTCAATGAGCAGTTCTTC	TRBV27	TRBJ2-1	TRBD2	few
CASSFLDTTDTQYF	TGCGCCAGCAGCTTCCTCGACACGACAGATACGCAGTATTTT	TRBV5-1	TRBJ2-3	NA	NA
CASSLDPIGDTQYF	TGTGCCAGCAGCTTAGACCCCATCGGAGATACGCAGTATTTT	TRBV7-2	TRBJ2-3	NA	once
CASSSKTPNTEAFF	TGTGCCAGCAGCTCCAAGACACCGAACACTGAAGCTTTCTTT	TRBV7-8	TRBJ1-1	NA	few
CSVDLGAESSQYF	TGCAGCGTTGACCTGGGGGCCGAGTCTTCCCAGTACTTC	TRBV29-1	TRBJ2-5	NA	NA
CASSESQGTGYTF	TGTGCCAGCAGTGAATCCCAGGGGACTGGCTACACCTTC	TRBV6-1	TRBJ1-2	NA	NA
CASKGVVGGLGEQYF	TGTGCCAGCAAGGGAGTGGTCGGGGGTTTGGGCGAGCAGTACTTC	TRBV2	TRBJ2-7	NA	NA
CASSEAGSGYGYTF	TGTGCCAGCAGTGAAGCGGGGTCAGGGTATGGCTACACCTTC	TRBV2	TRBJ1-2	NA	NA
CASRPMGGGHTEAFF	TGTGCCAGCAGACCTATGGGGGGGGGCCACACTGAAGCTTTCTTT	TRBV11-2	TRBJ1-1	NA	once
CASSLPGGYEQYF	TGTGCCAGCAGTCTACCGGGGGGCTACGAGCAGTACTTC	TRBV28	TRBJ2-7	TRBD2	NA
CASKRPGTGELFF	TGTGCCAGCAAACGTCCGGGCACCGGGGAGCTGTTTTTT	TRBV6-1	TRBJ2-2	NA	NA
CASSLQSTNTGELFF	TGTGCCAGCAGCTTGCAAAGCACGAACACCGGGGAGCTGTTTTTT	TRBV7-3	TRBJ2-2	NA	NA
CASSEWTGYPKNIQYF	TGTGCCAGCAGTGAGTGGACAGGGTATCCCAAAAACATTCAGTACTTC	TRBV2	TRBJ2-4	TRBD1	NA
CASSPPGAISYEQYF	TGTGCCAGCTCACCTCCAGGGGCCATCTCCTACGAGCAGTACTTC	TRBV18	TRBJ2-7	NA	NA
CASSPRVSYEQYF	TGTGCCAGCAGCCCACGGGTCTCCTACGAGCAGTACTTC	TRBV7-8	TRBJ2-7	NA	NA
CAWVKVRGARGAFF	TGTGCCTGGGTCAAAGTTCGGGGGGCGCGGGGAGCTTTCTTT	TRBV30	TRBJ1-1	NA	NA
CASSLVTGSREQYF	TGTGCCAGCAGTCTTGTGACAGGGTCAAGGGAGCAGTACTTC	TRBV28	TRBJ2-5	TRBD1	NA
CASSGQGLLNTEAFF	TGTGCCAGCAGTGGTCAGGGGCTCCTGAACACTGAAGCTTTCTTT	TRBV2	TRBJ1-1	NA	few
CASSPIPRTGVVKNIQYF	TGTGCCAGCTCACCTATTCCTAGGACAGGGGTTGTCAAAAACATTCAGTACTTC	TRBV18	TRBJ2-4	TRBD1	once
CASSTRDSLNEQFF	TGTGCCAGCAGCACGCGGGACAGCCTCAATGAGCAGTTCTTC	TRBV11-3	TRBJ2-1	NA	NA
CASRTSGERAFF	TGTGCCAGCAGAACCTCAGGGGAGAGGGCTTTCTTT	TRBV6-5	TRBJ1-1	NA	NA
CASSLMGGPYEQYF	TGTGCCAGCAGCTTAATGGGGGGACCCTACGAGCAGTACTTC	TRBV7-3	TRBJ2-7	NA	NA
CASSQGLGNTEAFF	TGTGCCAGCAGCCAGGGATTAGGGAACACTGAAGCTTTCTTT	TRBV7-9	TRBJ1-1	NA	once
CASSAGQGSGEQYF	TGTGCCAGCAGTGCGGGACAGGGGTCTGGGGAGCAGTACTTC	TRBV27	TRBJ2-7	TRBD1	NA
CASSPRVGLGNTGELFF	TGTGCCAGCAGCCCCCGGGTGGGGCTGGGGAACACCGGGGAGCTGTTTTTT	TRBV7-2	TRBJ2-2	NA	NA
CASTGLAVSYEQYF	TGTGCCAGCACCGGACTAGCGGTTTCCTACGAGCAGTACTTC	TRBV2	TRBJ2-7	TRBD2	NA
CSVSGTGGIMNTEAFF	TGCAGCGTTTCCGGGACAGGGGGGATTATGAACACTGAAGCTTTCTTT	TRBV29-1	TRBJ1-1	TRBD1	NA
CASARTSTDTQYF	TGCGCCAGCGCTCGTACAAGCACAGATACGCAGTATTTT	TRBV5-1	TRBJ2-3	NA	NA
CASTGGNSSPLHF	TGTGCCTCAACAGGGGGAAATAGTTCACCCCTCCACTTT	TRBV30	TRBJ1-6	TRBD1	NA
CASSLAGGGYEQYF	TGTGCCAGCAGTTTAGCGGGAGGCGGGTACGAGCAGTACTTC	TRBV27	TRBJ2-7	TRBD2	NA